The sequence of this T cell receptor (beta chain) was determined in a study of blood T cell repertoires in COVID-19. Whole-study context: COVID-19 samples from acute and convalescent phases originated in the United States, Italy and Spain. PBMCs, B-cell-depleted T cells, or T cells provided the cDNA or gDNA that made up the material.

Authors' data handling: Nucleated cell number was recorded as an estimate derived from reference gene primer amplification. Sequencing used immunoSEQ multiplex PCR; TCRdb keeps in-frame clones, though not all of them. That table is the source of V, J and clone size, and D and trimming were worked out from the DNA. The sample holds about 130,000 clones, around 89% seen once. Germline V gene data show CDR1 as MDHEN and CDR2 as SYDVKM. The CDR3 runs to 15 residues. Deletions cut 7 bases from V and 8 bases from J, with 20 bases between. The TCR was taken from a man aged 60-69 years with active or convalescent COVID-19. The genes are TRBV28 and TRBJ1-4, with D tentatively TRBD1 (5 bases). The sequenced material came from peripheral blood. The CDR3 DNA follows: TGTGCCAGCATCCCTGGGGGGAGTTCCCCCGAAAAACTGTTTTTT. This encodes CASIPGGSSPEKLFF.